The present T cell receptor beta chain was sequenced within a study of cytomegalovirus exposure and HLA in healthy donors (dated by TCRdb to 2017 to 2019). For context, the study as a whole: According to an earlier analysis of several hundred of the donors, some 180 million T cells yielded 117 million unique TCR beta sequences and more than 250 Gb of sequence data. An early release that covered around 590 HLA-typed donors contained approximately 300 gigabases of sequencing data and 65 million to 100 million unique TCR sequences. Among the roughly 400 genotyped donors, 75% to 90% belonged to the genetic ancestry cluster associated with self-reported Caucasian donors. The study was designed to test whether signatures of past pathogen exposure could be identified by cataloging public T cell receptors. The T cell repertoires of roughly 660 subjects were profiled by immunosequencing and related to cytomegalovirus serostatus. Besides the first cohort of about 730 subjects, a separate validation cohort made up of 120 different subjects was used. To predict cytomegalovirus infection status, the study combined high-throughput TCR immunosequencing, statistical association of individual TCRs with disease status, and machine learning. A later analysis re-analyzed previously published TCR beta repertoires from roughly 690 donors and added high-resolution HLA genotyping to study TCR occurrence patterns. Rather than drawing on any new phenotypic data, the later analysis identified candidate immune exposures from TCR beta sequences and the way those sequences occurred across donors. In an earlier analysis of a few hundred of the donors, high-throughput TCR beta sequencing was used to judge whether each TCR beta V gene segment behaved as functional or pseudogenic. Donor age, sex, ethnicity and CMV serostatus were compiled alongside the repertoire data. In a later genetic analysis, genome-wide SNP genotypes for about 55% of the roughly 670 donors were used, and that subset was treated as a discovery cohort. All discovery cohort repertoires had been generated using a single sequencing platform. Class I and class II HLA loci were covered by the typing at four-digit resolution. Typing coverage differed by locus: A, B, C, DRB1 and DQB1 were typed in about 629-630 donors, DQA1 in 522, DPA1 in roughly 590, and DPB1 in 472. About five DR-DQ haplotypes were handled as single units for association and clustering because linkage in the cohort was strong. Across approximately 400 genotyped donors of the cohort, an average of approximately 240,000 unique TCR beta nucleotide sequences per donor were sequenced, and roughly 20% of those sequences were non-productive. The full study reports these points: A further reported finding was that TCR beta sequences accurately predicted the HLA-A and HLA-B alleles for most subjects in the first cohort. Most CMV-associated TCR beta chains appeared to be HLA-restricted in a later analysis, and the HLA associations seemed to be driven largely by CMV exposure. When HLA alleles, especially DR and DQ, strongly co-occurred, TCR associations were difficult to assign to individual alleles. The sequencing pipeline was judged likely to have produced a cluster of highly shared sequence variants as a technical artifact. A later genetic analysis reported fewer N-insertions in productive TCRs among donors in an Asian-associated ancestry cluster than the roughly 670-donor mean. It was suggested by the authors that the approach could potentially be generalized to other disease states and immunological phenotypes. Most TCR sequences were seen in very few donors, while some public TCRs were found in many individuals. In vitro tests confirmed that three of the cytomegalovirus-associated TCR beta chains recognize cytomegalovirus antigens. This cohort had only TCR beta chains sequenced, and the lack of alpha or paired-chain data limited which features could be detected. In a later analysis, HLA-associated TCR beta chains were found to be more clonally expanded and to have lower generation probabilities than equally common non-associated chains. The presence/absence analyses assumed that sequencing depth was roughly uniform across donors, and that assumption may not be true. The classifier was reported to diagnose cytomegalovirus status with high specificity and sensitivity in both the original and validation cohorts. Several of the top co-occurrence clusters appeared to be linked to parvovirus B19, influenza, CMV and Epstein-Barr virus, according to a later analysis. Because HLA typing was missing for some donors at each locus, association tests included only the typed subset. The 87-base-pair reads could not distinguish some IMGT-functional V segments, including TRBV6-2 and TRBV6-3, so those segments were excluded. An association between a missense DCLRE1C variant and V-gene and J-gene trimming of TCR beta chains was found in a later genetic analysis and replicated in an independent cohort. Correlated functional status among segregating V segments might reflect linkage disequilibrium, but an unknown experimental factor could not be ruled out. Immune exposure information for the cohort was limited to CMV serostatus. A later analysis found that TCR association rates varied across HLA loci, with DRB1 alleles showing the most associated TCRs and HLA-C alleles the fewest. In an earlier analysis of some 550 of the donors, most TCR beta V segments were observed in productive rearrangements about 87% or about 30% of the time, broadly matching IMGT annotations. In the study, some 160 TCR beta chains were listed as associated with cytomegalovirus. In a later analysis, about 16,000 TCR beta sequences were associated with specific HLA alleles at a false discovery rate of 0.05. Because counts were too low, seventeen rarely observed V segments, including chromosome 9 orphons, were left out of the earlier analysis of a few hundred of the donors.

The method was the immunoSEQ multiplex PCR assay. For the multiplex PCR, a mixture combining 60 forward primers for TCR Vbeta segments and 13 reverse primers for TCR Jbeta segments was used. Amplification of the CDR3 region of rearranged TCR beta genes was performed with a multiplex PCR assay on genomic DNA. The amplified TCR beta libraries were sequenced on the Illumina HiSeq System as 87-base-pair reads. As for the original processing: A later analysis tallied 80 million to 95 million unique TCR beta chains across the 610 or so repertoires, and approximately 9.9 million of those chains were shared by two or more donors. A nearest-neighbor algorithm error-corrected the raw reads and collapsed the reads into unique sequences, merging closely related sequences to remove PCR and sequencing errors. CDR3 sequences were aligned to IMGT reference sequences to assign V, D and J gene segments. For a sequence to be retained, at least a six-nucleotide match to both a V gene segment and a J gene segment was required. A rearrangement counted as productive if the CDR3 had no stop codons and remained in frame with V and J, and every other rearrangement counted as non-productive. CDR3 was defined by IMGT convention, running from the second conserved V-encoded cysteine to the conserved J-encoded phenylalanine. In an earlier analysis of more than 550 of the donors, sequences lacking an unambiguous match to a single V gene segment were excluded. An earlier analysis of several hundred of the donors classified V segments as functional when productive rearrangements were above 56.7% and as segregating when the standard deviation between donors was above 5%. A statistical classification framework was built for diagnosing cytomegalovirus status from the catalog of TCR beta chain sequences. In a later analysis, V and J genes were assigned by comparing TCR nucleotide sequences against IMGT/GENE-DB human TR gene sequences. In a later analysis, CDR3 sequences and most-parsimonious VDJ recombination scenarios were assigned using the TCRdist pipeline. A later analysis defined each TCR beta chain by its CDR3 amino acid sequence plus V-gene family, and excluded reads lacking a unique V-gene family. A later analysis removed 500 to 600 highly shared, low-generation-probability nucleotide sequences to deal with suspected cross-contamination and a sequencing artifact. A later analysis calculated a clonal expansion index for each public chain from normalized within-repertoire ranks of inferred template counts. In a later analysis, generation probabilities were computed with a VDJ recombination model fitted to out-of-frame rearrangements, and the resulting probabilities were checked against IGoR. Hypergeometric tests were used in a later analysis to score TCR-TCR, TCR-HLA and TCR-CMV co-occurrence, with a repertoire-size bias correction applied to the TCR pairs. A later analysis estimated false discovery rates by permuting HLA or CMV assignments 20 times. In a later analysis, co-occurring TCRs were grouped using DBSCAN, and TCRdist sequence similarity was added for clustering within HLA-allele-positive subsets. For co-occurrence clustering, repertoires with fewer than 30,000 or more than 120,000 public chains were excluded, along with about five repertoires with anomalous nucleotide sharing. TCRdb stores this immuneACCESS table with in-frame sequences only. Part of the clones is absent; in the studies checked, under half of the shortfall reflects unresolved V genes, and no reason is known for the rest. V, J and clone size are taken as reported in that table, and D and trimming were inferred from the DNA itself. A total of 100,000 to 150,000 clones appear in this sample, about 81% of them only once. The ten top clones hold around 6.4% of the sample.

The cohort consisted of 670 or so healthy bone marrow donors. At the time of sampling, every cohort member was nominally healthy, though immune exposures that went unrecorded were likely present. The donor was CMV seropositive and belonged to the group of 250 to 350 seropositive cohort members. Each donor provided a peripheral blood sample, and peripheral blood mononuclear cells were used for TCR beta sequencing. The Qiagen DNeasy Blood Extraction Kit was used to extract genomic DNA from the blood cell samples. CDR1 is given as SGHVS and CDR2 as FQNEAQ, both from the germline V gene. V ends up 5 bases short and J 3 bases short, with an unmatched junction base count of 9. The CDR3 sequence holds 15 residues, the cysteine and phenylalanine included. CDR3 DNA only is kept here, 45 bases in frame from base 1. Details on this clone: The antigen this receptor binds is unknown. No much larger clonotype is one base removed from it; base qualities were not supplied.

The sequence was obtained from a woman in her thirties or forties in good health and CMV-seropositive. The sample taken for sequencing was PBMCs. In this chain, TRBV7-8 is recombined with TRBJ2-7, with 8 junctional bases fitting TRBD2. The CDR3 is CASSQRAGGNYEQYF. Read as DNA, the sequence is TGTGCCAGCAGCCAACGGGCGGGAGGAAACTACGAGCAGTACTTC.